A single sample gave rise to the 30 T cell receptor beta chains below, sequenced in a study of regulatory T cells in long-lasting Graves disease (dated by TCRdb to about 2021). The library was made by multiplex PCR. Sequencing relied on an Illumina HiSeq 4000. CDR3 regions were amplified by Arm-PCR with iRepertoire HTBI primers to construct TCR beta libraries. The public reads were reanalyzed by TCRdb: fastp trimming at Q25, MiXCR alignment, in-frame beta chains only. A single entry per CDR3 protein holds the most common genes and DNA from its merged rows. This sample gives roughly 610,000 distinct CDR3 sequences in total; roughly a sixth of them show up just once. The ten largest clones add up to around 12% of the sample. This sample's time point label indicates: newly diagnosed GD, antithyroid drugs for less than 3 months. For both TCR sequencing and RNA sequencing, RNA was extracted from PBMCs in TRIzol.

These data also formed part of another study, on T cells in Graves' hyperthyroidism and ophthalmopathy.

The material sequenced was peripheral blood mononuclear cells (PBMCs), taken at new diagnosis, from a patient treated with antithyroid drugs. These receptors were collected from a man younger than 30 with Graves disease. Donor details come from another sample of the same person, matched by shared clones.

The CDR3 sequence is CASSESGRLAKNIQYF. For the CDR3, the DNA is TGTGCCAGTAGTGAAAGCGGGAGGTTGGCCAAAAACATTCAGTACTTC. This chain links TRBV19 with TRBJ2-4; 9 positions match TRBD2. The CDR3 runs 16 residues. Germline V gene lookup returns CDR1 LNHDA and CDR2 SQIVND (reference sequence). The V gene end was trimmed by 5 bases and the J gene end by 1 base; junction bases not matched to a gene: 6.

This clonotype occurred a few times. The junction shows a germline mismatch at one end, possibly a read error. The gene calls are TRBV5-1 and TRBJ1-3; 7 bases are shared with TRBD1. The length of the CDR3 is 15 residues. From germline, CDR1 is SGHRS and CDR2 YFSETQ. The CDR3, as DNA: TGTGCCAGCAGTTGGGGACAGTCCAACGGAAACGCCATATATTTT. It codes for CASSWGQSNGNAIYF.

About this clonotype: A much larger clone is a single base away; this may be a read error. The gene calls are TRBV5-1 and TRBJ2-5; the match to TRBD2 covers 14 bases. Per the germline V gene, CDR1 is SGHRS and CDR2 is YFSETQ. After removal of 0 bases from V and 3 bases from J, the junction contained 4 bases not matched to a gene. The CDR3 spans 17 residues. CDR3: CASSLDPGLAGEETQYF. The CDR3 nucleotides read TGCGCCAGCAGCTTGGACCCGGGACTAGCGGGGGAAGAGACCCAGTACTTC.

In nucleotides, the CDR3 is TGTGCCAGCAGGGTGGGGGCGGGAGGGGCCAACGTCCTGACTTTC. Its protein is CASRVGAGGANVLTF. V gene TRBV27 combines with J gene TRBJ2-6; D may be TRBD1 or TRBD2 (6 bases each). V was cut by 6 bases and J by 4 bases, with 13 bases left in between. The CDR3 loop spans 15 amino acids. Germline assignment: CDR1 MNHEY and CDR2 SMNVEV (reference sequence).

This clonotype was counted ten times or more. The chain uses TRBV3-1 and TRBJ1-1; the D gene is possibly TRBD1 (5 bases). V was cut by 4 bases and J by 4 bases, with 13 bases left in between. The germline V gene encodes CDR1 LGHDT and CDR2 YNNKEL (reference sequence). The CDR3 runs 14 residues. The CDR3 protein is CASSPPGGGTEAFF. In DNA, the CDR3 is TGTGCCAGCAGCCCGCCGGGGGGGGGCACTGAAGCTTTCTTT. The full variable domain, its missing parts supplied by reference TRBV3-1 and TRBJ1-1, is DTAVSQTPKYLVTQMGNDKSIKCEQNLGHDTMYWYKQDSKKFLKIMFSYNNKELIINETVPNRFSPKSPDKAHLNLHINSLELGDSAVYFCASSPPGGGTEAFFGQGTRLTVV.

This clonotype has ten or more counts. CDR3 DNA sequence: TGCAGTGCTAGATTTCCCGGGACTAGCGGGAGGGCGATCGTAGGCGAGCAGTACTTC. Residues: CSARFPGTSGRAIVGEQYF. The chain uses TRBV20-1 and TRBJ2-7, with 16 positions matching TRBD2. CDR1 and CDR2 (germline): DFQATT, SNEGSKA (reference sequence). The CDR3 runs 19 residues. V lost 2 bases, J lost 6 bases, and 16 bases stayed unmatched.

The rearrangement links TRBV20-1 to TRBJ1-1; D is uncertain. Germline loops: CDR1 DFQATT, CDR2 SNEGSKA (reference sequence). V dropped 3 bases and J dropped 6 bases, with 17 bases sitting between them. The CDR3 spans 14 residues. The CDR3 DNA reads TGCAGTGCTAGGAAGAGCGGCCCGGCAGCTGAAGCTTTCTTT. Residues: CSARKSGPAAEAFF.

This clonotype was found many times. The chain links TRBV7-6 to TRBJ2-3; D is ambiguous. CDR1 SGHVS and CDR2 FNYEAQ come from the germline V gene. With 5 bases removed from V and 2 bases from J, the gap between germline ends came to 14 bases. The CDR3 runs to 15 residues. CDR3 in DNA: TGTGCCAGCAGCCGGAGCAGCCAAGACACAGATACGCAGTATTTT. Its protein product is CASSRSSQDTDTQYF.

For the CDR3, the DNA is TGCGCCAGCAGTGAGTCAGGGTCAGTTGAGTATAGCAATCAGCCCCAGCATTTT. This encodes CASSESGSVEYSNQPQHF. This chain links TRBV10-2 with TRBJ1-5; no clear D. V dropped 0 bases and J dropped 0 bases, with 15 bases sitting between them. The CDR3 sequence is 18 residues long. Germline lookup yields CDR1 WSHSY and CDR2 SAAADI.

This clonotype was counted ten times or more. This chain connects TRBV10-3 to TRBJ2-6; 9 bases fit TRBD1. With 3 bases clipped from V and 2 bases from J, the junction kept 5 bases outside the gene matches. The CDR3 is 17 residues long. In germline, CDR1 is ENHRY, CDR2 SYGVKD. The CDR3 sequence is CAISERDRAAGANVLTF. The CDR3 DNA follows: TGTGCCATCAGTGAACGGGACAGGGCGGCTGGGGCCAACGTCCTGACTTTC.

The sample holds a few counts of this clonotype. The rearrangement links TRBV7-9 to TRBJ2-7, with a weak D call TRBD1 (6 bases). Trimming took off 2 bases at V and 5 bases at J, with 10 bases between the two ends. The CDR3 runs to 13 residues. Looked up from germline, CDR1 is SEHNR and CDR2 is FQNEAQ (reference sequence). The CDR3 reads CASSLPGVDEQYF. The CDR3 DNA sequence: TGTGCCAGCAGCTTACCAGGGGTCGACGAGCAGTACTTC.

The chain links TRBV5-5 to TRBJ1-2; D gene ambiguous. Germline loops: CDR1 SGHKS, CDR2 YYEKEE (reference sequence). This CDR3 has 14 residues. V was cut by 3 bases and J by 5 bases, with 14 bases left in between. CDR3 sequence: CASSYRGPSYGYTF. CDR3 DNA: TGTGCCAGCAGCTACCGCGGGCCCTCTTATGGCTACACCTTC.

The sample holds a few counts of this clonotype. The rearrangement uses TRBV15 and TRBJ1-5, with a tentative D call TRBD1 (5 bases). Trimming took 0 bases from V and 2 from J, leaving 14 bases between them. The CDR3 length is 17 residues. Per the germline V gene, CDR1 is LNHNV and CDR2 is YYDKDF (reference sequence). The CDR3 region is CATSRDRFGRGNQPQHF. Here the CDR3 DNA reads TGTGCCACCAGCAGAGATCGGTTCGGCAGGGGCAATCAGCCCCAGCATTTT.

This clonotype was detected ten times or more. The chain employs TRBV13 and TRBJ1-2; D might be TRBD1 (5 bases). CDR3 length: 14 amino acids. Trimming took 1 base from V and 2 from J, leaving 8 bases between them. Per the germline V gene, CDR1 is PRHDT and CDR2 is FYEKMQ (reference sequence). The CDR3: CASSLVGTNYGYTF. DNA of the CDR3: TGTGCCAGCAGCTTAGTCGGGACCAACTATGGCTACACCTTC.

In its sample, this clonotype was seen many times. This chain joins TRBV30 and TRBJ2-7; TRBD2 is a possible D gene (5 bases). This CDR3 region has 12 residues. Germline V gene sequence: CDR1 GTSNPN, CDR2 SVGIG (reference sequence). Trimming cost V 3 bases and J 5 bases, with 11 bases left between them. The CDR3 loop is CAWSIWGDEQYF. CDR3 DNA sequence: TGTGCCTGGAGCATTTGGGGAGACGAGCAGTACTTC.

The table lists this clonotype with many counts. The genes are TRBV18 and TRBJ2-7; 8 positions agree with TRBD2. The CDR3 has 14 amino acids. The V gene end was trimmed by 6 bases and the J gene end by 1 base; junction bases not matched to a gene: 5. Germline values: CDR1 KGHSH, CDR2 LQKENI. Here the CDR3 reads CASSGLAGSYEQYF. The DNA of the CDR3 is TGTGCCAGCTCCGGACTAGCCGGTTCCTACGAGCAGTACTTC.

In this sample, this clonotype turned up many times. The rearrangement joins TRBV12-3 or TRBV12-4 to TRBJ2-3, with a possible D match to TRBD2 (5 bases). The CDR3 runs 16 residues. V lost 2 bases and J lost 0, with 12 bases in between. CDR3 amino acids: CASSLSGGPSTDTQYF. The DNA of the CDR3 is TGTGCCAGCAGTTTAAGCGGCGGACCTAGCACAGATACGCAGTATTTT.

This clonotype came up a few times. The chain links TRBV27 to TRBJ2-3; 8 nucleotides align to TRBD2. The CDR3 runs to 13 residues. Germline V lookup: CDR1 MNHEY, CDR2 SMNVEV (reference sequence). Losses at the gene ends were 5 bases for V and 6 bases for J; bases not matched to a gene: 4. The CDR3 coding sequence is TGTGCCAGCAGTCAGGGACTAGTGGATACGCAGTATTTT. Amino acids: CASSQGLVDTQYF.

The sample holds many counts of this clonotype. The CDR3 sequence: CASSQETDSNRDTQYF. The CDR3 coding sequence is TGTGCCAGCAGCCAAGAAACAGATTCAAACAGAGATACGCAGTATTTT. The chain is built from TRBV3-1 and TRBJ2-3; D call uncertain. The CDR3 extends over 16 amino acids. Trimming stripped 0 bases from V and 5 bases from J, with 15 bases between. CDR1 is LGHDT, CDR2 YNNKEL, per germline (reference sequence).

Concerning this clonotype itself: A much larger clone is a single base away; this may be a read error. This chain's CDR3 is CASILDINQPQHF. The CDR3 region has the DNA TGTGCCAGCATCTTAGACATCAATCAGCCCCAGCATTTT. The V and J genes are TRBV11-2 and TRBJ1-5; D is unresolved. The germline V gene encodes CDR1 SGHAT and CDR2 FQNNGV. The CDR3 runs to 13 residues.

This clonotype was seen a handful of times. The chain employs TRBV18 and TRBJ1-1; 7 bases map to TRBD1. Trimming cost V 6 bases and J 0 bases; bases outside gene matches: 10. The CDR3 consists of 16 residues. Germline V gene lookup returns CDR1 KGHSH and CDR2 LQKENI. The CDR3 is CASSPRQGQMNTEAFF. The CDR3 nucleotides read TGTGCCAGCTCCCCTCGACAGGGCCAAATGAACACTGAAGCTTTCTTT.

Comments on this clonotype: Since a much larger clone is just one base distant, this may be a read error. The V gene is TRBV6-5, the J gene TRBJ1-1; TRBD1 matches 7 bases. Per the germline V gene, CDR1 is MNHEY and CDR2 is SVGAGI. Trimming at V came to 7 bases and at J to 0 bases, leaving 11 bases not matched to a gene. The CDR3 length is 16 residues. CDR3 in amino acids: CASNYSGTVMNTEAFF. The CDR3 nucleotides are TGTGCCAGCAATTATTCCGGGACAGTTATGAACACTGAAGCTTTCTTT.

This clonotype appeared many times. The chain couples TRBV5-1 to TRBJ2-1, with 10 nucleotides matching TRBD2. Germline-derived CDR1 and CDR2 are SGHRS and YFSETQ. V trimming: 1 base; J trimming: 8 bases; junction bases outside the gene matches: 6. The CDR3 loop spans 15 amino acids. The CDR3: CASSLIGTSVYEQFF. The DNA for the CDR3 is TGCGCCAGCAGCTTGATTGGGACTAGCGTCTATGAGCAGTTCTTC.

In its sample, this clonotype was seen many times. The V gene is TRBV5-1, the J gene TRBJ2-3, with 11 positions matching TRBD2. Germline CDR1 and CDR2: SGHRS and YFSETQ. Germline trimming cut 4 bases from V and 2 bases from J; bases unmatched to any gene: 6. The CDR3 sequence is 16 residues long. The chain's CDR3 is CASSPPGLAATDTQYF. The CDR3 bases are TGCGCCAGCAGCCCCCCGGGACTAGCGGCCACAGATACGCAGTATTTT.

The chain is built from TRBV5-1 and TRBJ2-5, with 8 bases that match TRBD2. This CDR3 spans 15 amino acids. J gave up 0 bases and V 1 base, and 2 bases lay outside the gene matches. Germline CDR1 reads SGHRS; CDR2 reads YFSETQ. The CDR3 nucleotides read TGCGCCAGCAGCTTGACTAGCGGACACCAAGAGACCCAGTACTTC. This sequence encodes CASSLTSGHQETQYF.

The chain recombines TRBV9 with TRBJ2-7; 16 bases align to TRBD2. The germline gives CDR1 SGDLS, CDR2 YYNGEE. The J segment lost 6 bases and the V segment lost 8 bases, leaving 17 bases of the junction unmatched. The CDR3 has 18 amino acids. CDR3 protein: CASRPLGLAGGQACEQYF. DNA for the CDR3: TGTGCCAGTCGACCCCTGGGACTAGCGGGAGGGCAGGCGTGCGAGCAGTACTTC.

This clonotype was recorded a few times. Germline is not matched at one junction end, which may reflect a read error. The V and J genes are TRBV5-1 and TRBJ2-5; D gene uncertain. This CDR3 has 14 amino acids. The V gene's germline CDR1 is SGHRS and CDR2 YFSETQ. CDR3 sequence: CASSARWPQEIQYF. The CDR3 DNA sequence: TGCGCCAGCAGCGCCCGTTGGCCCCAAGAGATCCAGTACTTC.

This clonotype appeared many times. The V and J genes are TRBV30 and TRBJ2-3; weak D call: TRBD2 (5 bases). CDR1 and CDR2 from the germline V gene are GTSNPN and SVGIG (reference sequence). This CDR3 contains 16 residues. The V end lost 1 base, the J end lost 2 bases, and 16 bases lay between the germline ends. In nucleotides, the CDR3 is TGTGCCTGGAGTGGACCCTCGGGGAGTTTCACAGATACGCAGTATTTT. This translates into CAWSGPSGSFTDTQYF.

This clonotype was detected only a few times. The CDR3 nucleotides are TGTGCCAGCTCACCACCGGGGGGAATGTATAGTGAGCAGTTCTTC. It is translated as CASSPPGGMYSEQFF. The chain uses TRBV18 and TRBJ2-1, with TRBD2 as a possible D gene (6 bases). This CDR3 has 15 residues. CDR1 is KGHSH, CDR2 LQKENI, per germline. Trimming took off 0 bases at V and 9 bases at J, with 15 bases between the two ends.

CDR3 loop: CASSGVLAGVEETQYF. CDR3 bases: TGTGCCAGCAGTGGGGTCCTAGCGGGAGTTGAAGAGACCCAGTACTTC. This chain links TRBV28 with TRBJ2-5; 10 bases agree with TRBD2. The trim removed 5 bases at V and 3 bases at J, leaving 9 bases unmatched. From germline, CDR1 is MDHEN and CDR2 SYDVKM. The CDR3 has 16 residues.